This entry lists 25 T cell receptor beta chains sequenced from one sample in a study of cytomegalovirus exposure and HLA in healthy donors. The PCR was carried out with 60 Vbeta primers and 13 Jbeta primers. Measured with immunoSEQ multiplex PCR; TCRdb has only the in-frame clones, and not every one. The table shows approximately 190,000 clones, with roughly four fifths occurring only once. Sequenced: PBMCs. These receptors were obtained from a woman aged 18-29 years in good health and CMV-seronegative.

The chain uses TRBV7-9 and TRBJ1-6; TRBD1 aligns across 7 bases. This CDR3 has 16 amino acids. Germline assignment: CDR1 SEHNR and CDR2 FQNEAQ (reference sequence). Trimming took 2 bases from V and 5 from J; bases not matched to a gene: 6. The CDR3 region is CASSLRGQADNSPLHF. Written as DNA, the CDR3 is TGTGCCAGCAGCTTAAGGGGGCAGGCCGATAATTCACCCCTCCACTTT.

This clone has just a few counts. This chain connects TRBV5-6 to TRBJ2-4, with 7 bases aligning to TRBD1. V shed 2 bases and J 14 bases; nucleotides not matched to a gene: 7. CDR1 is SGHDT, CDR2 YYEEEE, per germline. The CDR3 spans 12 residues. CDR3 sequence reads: CASSFSRDSEYF. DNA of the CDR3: TGTGCCAGCAGCTTTAGCCGGGACAGTGAGTACTTC.

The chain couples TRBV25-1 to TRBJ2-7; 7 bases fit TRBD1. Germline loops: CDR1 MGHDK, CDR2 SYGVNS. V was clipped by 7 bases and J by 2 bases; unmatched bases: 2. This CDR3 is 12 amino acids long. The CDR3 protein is CASTTGAYEQYF. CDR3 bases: TGTGCCAGCACTACAGGGGCCTACGAGCAGTACTTC.

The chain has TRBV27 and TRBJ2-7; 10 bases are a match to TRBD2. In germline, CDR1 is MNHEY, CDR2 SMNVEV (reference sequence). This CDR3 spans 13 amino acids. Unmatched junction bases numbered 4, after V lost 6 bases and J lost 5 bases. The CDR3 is CASRPSGSNEQYF. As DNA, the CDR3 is TGTGCCAGCAGGCCTAGCGGGAGCAACGAGCAGTACTTC.

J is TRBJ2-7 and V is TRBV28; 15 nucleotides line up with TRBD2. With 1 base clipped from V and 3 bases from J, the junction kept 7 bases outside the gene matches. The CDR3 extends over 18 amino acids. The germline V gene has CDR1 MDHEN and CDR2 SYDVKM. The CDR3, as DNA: TGTGCCAGCAGTTTATCCCAAGGACTAGCGGGAGGGCGCTACGAGCAGTACTTC. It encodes CASSLSQGLAGGRYEQYF.

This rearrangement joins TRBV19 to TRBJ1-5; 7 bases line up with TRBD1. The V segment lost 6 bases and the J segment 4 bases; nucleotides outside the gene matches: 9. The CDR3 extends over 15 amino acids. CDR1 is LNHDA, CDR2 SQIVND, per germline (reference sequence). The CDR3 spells CASRLGSGGNQPQHF. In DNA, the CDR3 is TGTGCCAGTAGGCTGGGGTCAGGGGGAAATCAGCCCCAGCATTTT.

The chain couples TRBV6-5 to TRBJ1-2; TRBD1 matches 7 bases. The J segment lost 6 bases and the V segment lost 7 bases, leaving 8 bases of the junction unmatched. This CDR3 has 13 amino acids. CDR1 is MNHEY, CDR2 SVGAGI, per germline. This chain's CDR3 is CASNRDRGDGYTF. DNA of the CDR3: TGTGCCAGCAATCGGGACAGAGGCGATGGCTACACCTTC.

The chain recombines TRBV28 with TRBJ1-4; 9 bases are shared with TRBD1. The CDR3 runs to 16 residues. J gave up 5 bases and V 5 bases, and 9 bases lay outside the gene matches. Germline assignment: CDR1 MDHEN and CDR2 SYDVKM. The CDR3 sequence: CASSVPGQGSNEKLFF. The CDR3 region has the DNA TGTGCCAGCAGTGTCCCGGGACAGGGTTCCAATGAAAAACTGTTTTTT.

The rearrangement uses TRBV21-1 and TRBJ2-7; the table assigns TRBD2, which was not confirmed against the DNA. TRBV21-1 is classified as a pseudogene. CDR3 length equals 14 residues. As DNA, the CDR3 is TGTGCCAGCATCCCGACTAGCGGGGGCAAAGAGCAGTACTTC. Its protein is CASIPTSGGKEQYF.

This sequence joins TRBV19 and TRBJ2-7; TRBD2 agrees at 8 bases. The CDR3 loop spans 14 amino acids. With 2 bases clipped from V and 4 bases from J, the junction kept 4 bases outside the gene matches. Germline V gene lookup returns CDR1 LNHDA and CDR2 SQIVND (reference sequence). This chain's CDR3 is CASSITGGPYEQYF. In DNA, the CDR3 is TGTGCCAGTAGTATAACGGGAGGGCCGTACGAGCAGTACTTC.

This CDR3 is CSVELLAGVTTQYF. As DNA, the CDR3 is TGCAGCGTAGAACTTCTAGCGGGAGTGACTACGCAGTATTTT. The chain combines TRBV29-1 with TRBJ2-3, with TRBD2 matching over 10 bases. Germline V gene lookup returns CDR1 SQVTM and CDR2 ANQGSEA. After removal of 6 bases from V and 8 bases from J, the junction contained 11 bases not matched to a gene. This CDR3 comprises 14 residues.

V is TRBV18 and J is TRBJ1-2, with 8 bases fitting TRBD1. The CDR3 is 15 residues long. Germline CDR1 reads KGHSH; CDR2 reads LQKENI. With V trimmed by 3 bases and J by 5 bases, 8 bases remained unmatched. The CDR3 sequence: CASSPDRADTYGYTF. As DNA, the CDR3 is TGTGCCAGCTCACCGGACAGGGCAGACACATATGGCTACACCTTC.

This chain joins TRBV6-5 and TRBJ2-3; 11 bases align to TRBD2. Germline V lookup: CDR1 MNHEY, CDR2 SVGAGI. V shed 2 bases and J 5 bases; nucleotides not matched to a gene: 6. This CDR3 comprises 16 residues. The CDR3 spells CASSYTLAGVRDTQYF. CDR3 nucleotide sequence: TGTGCCAGCAGTTACACACTAGCGGGAGTACGAGATACGCAGTATTTT.

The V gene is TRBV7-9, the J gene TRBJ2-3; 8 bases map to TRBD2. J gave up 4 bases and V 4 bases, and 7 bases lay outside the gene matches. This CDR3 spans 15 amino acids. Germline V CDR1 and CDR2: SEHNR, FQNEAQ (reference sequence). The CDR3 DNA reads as TGTGCCAGCAGCTCCGGACTAGCTCCGCCAGATACGCAGTATTTT. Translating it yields CASSSGLAPPDTQYF. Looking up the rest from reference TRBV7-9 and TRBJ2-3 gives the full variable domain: DTGVSQNPRHKITKRGQNVTFRCDPISEHNRLYWYRQTLGQGPEFLTYFQNEAQLEKSRLLSDRFSAERPKGSFSTLEIQRTEQGDSAMYLCASSSGLAPPDTQYFGPGTRLTVL.

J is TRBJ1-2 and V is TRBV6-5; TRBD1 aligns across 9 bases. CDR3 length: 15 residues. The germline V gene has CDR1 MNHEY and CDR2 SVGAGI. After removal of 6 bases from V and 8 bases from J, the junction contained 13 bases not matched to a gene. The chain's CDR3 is CASRSSGTGNGGYTF. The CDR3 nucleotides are TGTGCCAGCAGGTCCTCCGGGACAGGGAATGGCGGCTACACCTTC.

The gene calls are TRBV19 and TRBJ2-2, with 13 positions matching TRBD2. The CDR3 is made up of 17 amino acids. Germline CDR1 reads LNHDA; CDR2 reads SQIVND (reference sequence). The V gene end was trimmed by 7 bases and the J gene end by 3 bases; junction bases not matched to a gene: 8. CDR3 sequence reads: CASTRTSGSSDTGELFF. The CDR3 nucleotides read TGTGCCAGTACCCGGACTAGCGGGAGCTCCGACACCGGGGAGCTGTTTTTT.

CDR3 region: CASSQGGAVSGSPYEQYF. Written as DNA, the CDR3 is TGTGCCAGCAGCCAGGGGGGCGCGGTTAGCGGGTCTCCCTACGAGCAGTACTTC. The chain couples TRBV4-2 to TRBJ2-7; D may be TRBD2 (7 bases). Between the trimmed V and J ends, which lost 3 bases and 2 bases, there was a span of 23 bases. In germline, CDR1 is LGHNA, CDR2 YNFKEQ. The CDR3 is 18 residues long.

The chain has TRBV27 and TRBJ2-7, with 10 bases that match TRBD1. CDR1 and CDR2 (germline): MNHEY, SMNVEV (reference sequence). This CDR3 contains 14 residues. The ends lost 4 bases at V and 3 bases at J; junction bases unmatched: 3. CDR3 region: CASSYGQGGYEQYF. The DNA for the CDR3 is TGTGCCAGCAGTTACGGACAGGGGGGCTACGAGCAGTACTTC.

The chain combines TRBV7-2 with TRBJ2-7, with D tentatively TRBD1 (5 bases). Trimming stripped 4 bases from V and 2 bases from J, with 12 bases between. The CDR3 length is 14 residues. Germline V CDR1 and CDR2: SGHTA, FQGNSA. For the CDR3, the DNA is TGTGCCAGCAGCTCCCGACAGCGAGCCTACGAGCAGTACTTC. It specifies CASSSRQRAYEQYF.

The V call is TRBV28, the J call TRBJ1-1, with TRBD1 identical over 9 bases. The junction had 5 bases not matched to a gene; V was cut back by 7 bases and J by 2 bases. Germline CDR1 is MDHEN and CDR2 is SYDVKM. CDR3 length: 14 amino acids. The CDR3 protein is CASTPDRGNTEAFF. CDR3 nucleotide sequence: TGTGCCAGCACCCCGGACAGGGGTAACACTGAAGCTTTCTTT.

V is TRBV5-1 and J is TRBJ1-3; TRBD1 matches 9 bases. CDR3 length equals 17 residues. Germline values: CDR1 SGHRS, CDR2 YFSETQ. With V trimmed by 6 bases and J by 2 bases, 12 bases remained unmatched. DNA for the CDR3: TGCGCCAGCACCCCGGGACAGGGACGCTGGACTGGAAACACCATATATTTT. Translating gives CASTPGQGRWTGNTIYF.

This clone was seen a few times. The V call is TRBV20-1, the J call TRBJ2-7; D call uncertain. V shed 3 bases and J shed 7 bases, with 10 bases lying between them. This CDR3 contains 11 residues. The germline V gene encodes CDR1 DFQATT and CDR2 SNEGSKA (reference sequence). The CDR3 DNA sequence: TGCAGTGCTAGCCCCAACCGGGAGCAGTACTTC. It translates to CSASPNREQYF.

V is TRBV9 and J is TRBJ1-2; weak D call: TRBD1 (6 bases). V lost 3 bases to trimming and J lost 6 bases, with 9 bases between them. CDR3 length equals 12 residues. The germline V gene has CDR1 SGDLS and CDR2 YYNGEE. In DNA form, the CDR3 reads TGTGCCAGCAGCGGGCAGGGGCATGGCTACACCTTC. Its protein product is CASSGQGHGYTF.

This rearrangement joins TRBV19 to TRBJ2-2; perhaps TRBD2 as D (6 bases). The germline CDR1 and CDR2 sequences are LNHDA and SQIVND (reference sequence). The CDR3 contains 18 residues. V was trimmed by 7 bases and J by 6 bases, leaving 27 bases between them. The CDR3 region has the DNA TGTGCCAGTACTGGGAAATGGGGCGGGATCCAGGCCCCCGGGGAGCTGTTTTTT. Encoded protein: CASTGKWGGIQAPGELFF.

This CDR3 is CASRTTVGTDEAFF. The CDR3 bases are TGTGCCAGCAGGACAACTGTTGGGACAGATGAAGCTTTCTTT. V gene TRBV6-1 combines with J gene TRBJ1-1; 7 bases map to TRBD1. Germline trimming cut 6 bases from V and 7 bases from J; bases unmatched to any gene: 11. The CDR3 is 14 residues long. The germline V gene has CDR1 MNHNS and CDR2 SASEGT.